These 6 T cell receptor beta chains originate from one sample sequenced in a study of CD8 T cells in ankylosing spondylitis. Via MiXCR, TCRdb re-called the 5' RACE reads, giving one row per CDR3 protein. The data contain approximately 340,000 distinct CDR3 sequences, roughly 14% of them seen just once; the ten biggest clones take up 0.9% to 1.2%. What was sequenced was blood, either unsorted or a sorted T cell fraction (not recorded which). The source is a male donor with ankylosing spondylitis or in good health (not recorded which).

This chain joins TRBV20-1 and TRBJ2-3; the match to TRBD2 covers 11 bases. The CDR3 totals 11 residues. Germline assignment: CDR1 DFQATT and CDR2 SNEGSKA (reference sequence). CDR3: CGGTSGDTQYF. In DNA, the CDR3 is TGCGGGGGGACTAGCGGAGATACGCAGTATTTT.

V gene TRBV5-6 combines with J gene TRBJ1-1; D unresolved. Looked up from germline, CDR1 is SGHDT and CDR2 is YYEEEE. The CDR3 is 10 amino acids. Trimming stripped 8 bases from V and 6 bases from J, with 8 bases between. CDR3 DNA: TGTGCCAGTGGACGGGCTGAAGCTTTCTTT. It codes for CASGRAEAFF.

This chain uses TRBV20-1 with TRBJ2-1; D unclear. This CDR3 is 15 amino acids long. V was clipped by 1 base and J by 0 bases, with 10 bases between them. Looked up from germline, CDR1 is DFQATT and CDR2 is SNEGSKA (reference sequence). The chain's CDR3 is CSARAPLGSYNEQFF. For the CDR3, the DNA is TGCAGTGCTAGAGCCCCCCTTGGCTCCTACAATGAGCAGTTCTTC.

This clonotype was detected a few times. This chain connects TRBV11-1 to TRBJ2-1; 11 nucleotides line up with TRBD2. The J segment lost 5 bases and the V segment lost 5 bases, leaving 5 bases of the junction unmatched. The germline gives CDR1 SGHAT, CDR2 FQDESV (reference sequence). The CDR3 sequence is 15 residues long. The CDR3 loop reads CASSISGGAHNEQFF. The CDR3, as DNA: TGTGCCAGCAGCATTAGCGGGGGGGCGCACAATGAGCAGTTCTTC.

This clonotype occurred many times. This chain uses TRBV5-1 with TRBJ1-2, with TRBD1 matching 7 bases. The CDR3 runs to 14 residues. Germline assignment: CDR1 SGHRS and CDR2 YFSETQ. The ends lost 5 bases at V and 8 bases at J; junction bases unmatched: 12. For the CDR3, the DNA is TGCGCCAGCAGTCTCGACAGGGACTTGGTAGGCTACACCTTC. Translation: CASSLDRDLVGYTF.

A few counts support this clonotype. The rearrangement joins TRBV7-8 to TRBJ1-6; 7 positions match TRBD1. This CDR3 has 16 amino acids. The junction had 4 bases not matched to a gene; V was cut back by 5 bases and J by 0 bases. CDR1 and CDR2 (germline): SGHVS, FQNEAQ. The chain's CDR3 is CASSPRDSSYNSPLHF. In nucleotides, the CDR3 is TGTGCCAGCAGCCCGAGGGACAGCTCCTATAATTCACCCCTCCACTTT.